The clone carrying this T cell receptor beta chain occurred a few times. TCRdb redid the calling of the RT-PCR reads with MiXCR, one entry per CDR3 protein. The top ten hold roughly 3.6% of the sample, which has more than 550,000 distinct CDR3 sequences, approximately 15% seen once. Germline CDR1 reads SQVTM; CDR2 reads ANQGSEA. The CDR3 spans 12 residues. V lost 7 bases to trimming and J lost 4 bases; unmatched junction nucleotides: 6. This TCR was sampled from a female donor in good health, serving as a healthy control. The chain joins TRBV29-1 to TRBJ1-2; 7 bases are a match to TRBD1. The sequencing input was memory CD4+ T cells from blood. This CDR3 is CSAWQGGYGYTF. CDR3 DNA sequence: TGCAGCGCCTGGCAGGGGGGCTATGGCTACACCTTC. The complete variable domain, with remaining parts taken from reference TRBV29-1 and TRBJ1-2, reads SAVISQKPSRDICQRGTSLTIQCQVDSQVTMMFWYRQQPGQSLTLIATANQGSEATYESGFVIDKFPISRPNLTFSTLTVSNMSPEDSSIYLCSAWQGGYGYTFGSGTRLTVV.